This T cell receptor beta chain is drawn from a study of graft-versus-host responses after intestinal transplantation. Study context: Tacrolimus plus steroids were given to all recipients for two to three years, preceded by anti-thymocyte globulin induction. Whole-study results and caveats: Analysis identified GvH clones in recipient marrow, with some appearing first in ileum or blood. Subjects displaying graft-donor T cell macrochimerism possessed elevated graft-versus-host to host-versus-graft clonal ratios inside allografts.

On this clone itself: Its antigen is currently unknown.

The CDR3 length is 16 residues. J gave up 4 bases and V 0 bases, and 5 bases lay outside the gene matches. The germline CDR1 and CDR2 sequences are SGDLS and YYNGEE. TCRdb's table, derived via immunoSEQ multiplex PCR, lists solely in-frame clones and lacks some. The data show thousands of clones, around 93% seen once. The sample in question was PBMCs, obtained approximately 30 days after intestinal transplant. This chain uses TRBV9 with TRBJ2-3, with 10 bases fitting TRBD1. The receptor was isolated from a human patient who received an intestinal transplant, so some T cells may come from the graft donor. The CDR3 bases are TGTGCCAGCAGCGTAGGGACAGGGGGGTTCGCAGATACGCAGTATTTT. Translating gives CASSVGTGGFADTQYF.